Presented here are 32 T cell receptor beta chains from one specimen sequenced in a study of blood T cells in healthy people across ages. A second about 7 to 11 cycle PCR used barcoded and J-beta primers. TCRdb re-analysed the 5' RACE reads in MiXCR, keeping a single row per CDR3 protein. This table has 600,000 to 1,000,000 distinct CDR3 sequences, 55% to 70% appearing once. The sequenced sample was blood. These receptors all come from a man aged 30 to 45 in good health.

A few counts support this clonotype. Written as DNA, the CDR3 is TGCAGTGCTATCCAGCCCCAGCATTTT. Translated: CSAIQPQHF. The chain links TRBV20-1 to TRBJ1-5, with D unclear. Trimming removed 4 bases at V and 7 bases at J, with 2 bases between. This CDR3 is built from 9 residues. CDR1 is DFQATT and CDR2 is SNEGSKA in the germline V gene (reference sequence).

The chain combines TRBV28 with TRBJ1-2; D gene ambiguous. The ends were cut back, 1 base at V and 6 bases at J, with 15 bases in the middle. Germline-derived CDR1 and CDR2 are MDHEN and SYDVKM. The CDR3 consists of 15 residues. The CDR3 protein is CASSLSGGTPDGYTF. CDR3 in DNA: TGTGCCAGCAGTTTATCGGGTGGAACTCCCGATGGCTACACCTTC.

The table lists this clonotype with a few counts. The chain employs TRBV20-1 and TRBJ2-1; TRBD1 might be the D (5 bases). Trimming left V 7 bases short and J 9 bases short, with 13 bases between. Germline V CDR1 and CDR2: DFQATT, SNEGSKA (reference sequence). This CDR3 spans 11 amino acids. The CDR3 nucleotides read TGCAGTGGGGGCCCCCGGAGTGAGCAGTTCTTC. Translating it yields CSGGPRSEQFF.

This rearrangement joins TRBV9 to TRBJ2-5; TRBD2 agrees at 9 bases. Losses at the gene ends were 3 bases for V and 4 bases for J; bases not matched to a gene: 10. The V gene's germline CDR1 is SGDLS and CDR2 YYNGEE. CDR3 length equals 16 residues. CDR3: CASSATLAGLGETQYF. The CDR3 DNA sequence: TGTGCCAGCAGCGCTACTCTAGCGGGGCTTGGAGAGACCCAGTACTTC.

V and J are TRBV6-5 and TRBJ2-1; unclear D gene. The CDR3 spans 12 residues. CDR1 MNHEY and CDR2 SVGAGI come from the germline V gene. V was pared by 7 bases and J by 8 bases, with 12 bases between. CDR3 sequence reads: CASNSRRDEQFF. The DNA for the CDR3 is TGTGCCAGCAATTCACGCCGCGATGAGCAGTTCTTC.

On this clonotype: One end of the junction varies from germline; a read error may be responsible. The chain uses TRBV6-1 and TRBJ2-1; unclear D gene. CDR1 is MNHNS, CDR2 SASEGT, per germline. The CDR3 consists of 13 residues. For the CDR3, the DNA is TGTGCCAGCAATCCCCTCCCCTACAATGTGCAGTTCTTC. Protein: CASNPLPYNVQFF.

The chain couples TRBV20-1 to TRBJ2-4; no firm D call. CDR1 is DFQATT, CDR2 SNEGSKA, per germline (reference sequence). V gave up 3 bases and J gave up 0 bases, with 15 bases separating them. The CDR3 contains 16 residues. The CDR3 protein is CSASSMGQGAKNIQYF. CDR3 coding DNA: TGCAGTGCTAGTTCAATGGGCCAAGGAGCCAAAAACATTCAGTACTTC.

This clonotype occurred many times. V gene TRBV3-1 combines with J gene TRBJ2-5; 7 bases align to TRBD2. With 0 bases clipped from V and 4 bases from J, the junction kept 14 bases outside the gene matches. The germline V gene encodes CDR1 LGHDT and CDR2 YNNKEL (reference sequence). This CDR3 has 18 amino acids. This CDR3 reads CASSQDSGGGLGVETQYF. The CDR3, as DNA: TGTGCCAGCAGCCAAGATAGTGGGGGGGGACTTGGAGTAGAGACCCAGTACTTC.

The chain recombines TRBV7-2 with TRBJ2-1, with 7 bases fitting TRBD1. The V gene's germline CDR1 is SGHTA and CDR2 FQGNSA. This CDR3 contains 14 residues. Trimming at V came to 2 bases and at J to 4 bases, leaving 2 bases not matched to a gene. The CDR3 nucleotides read TGTGCCAGCAGCTTAAGGGGACAGTACAATGAGCAGTTCTTC. Its protein product is CASSLRGQYNEQFF.

The chain uses TRBV6-2 or TRBV6-3 and TRBJ2-6, with no clear D. Germline loops: CDR1 MNHEY, CDR2 SVGEGT. The CDR3 is 16 amino acids. V lost 5 bases to trimming and J lost 2 bases, with 13 bases between them. Here the CDR3 reads CASSHPEAAGANVLTF. DNA for the CDR3: TGTGCCAGCAGTCACCCTGAGGCGGCTGGGGCCAACGTCCTGACTTTC.

This clonotype was found a few times. The V gene is TRBV20-1, the J gene TRBJ2-7, with D possibly TRBD1 on 6 matching bases. There are 15 residues in the CDR3. Germline loops: CDR1 DFQATT, CDR2 SNEGSKA (reference sequence). V was shortened by 5 bases and J by 2 bases, with 19 bases between the two germline ends. Here the CDR3 DNA reads TGCAGTGCTCTCAACCGACAGGTTTCAACCTACGAGCAGTACTTC. Amino acid sequence: CSALNRQVSTYEQYF.

The gene calls are TRBV20-1 and TRBJ2-1, with TRBD2 matching over 11 bases. Germline CDR1 is DFQATT and CDR2 is SNEGSKA (reference sequence). The CDR3 runs to 15 residues. V was clipped by 3 bases and J by 9 bases; unmatched bases: 10. DNA for the CDR3: TGCAGTGCTAGGGATAGCGGGAGGGCCTCTCGTGAGCAGTTCTTC. It yields the protein CSARDSGRASREQFF.

This clonotype was picked up a small number of times. This chain connects TRBV7-8 to TRBJ2-5; unclear D gene. Judging by the DNA end, TRBJ2-7 fits better; the J call may be wrong. There are 12 residues in the CDR3. Germline V gene sequence: CDR1 SGHVS, CDR2 FQNEAQ. The CDR3: CASSPPNGEQYF. The CDR3 region has the DNA TGTGCCAGCAGCCCTCCCAACGGCGAGCAGTACTTC.

The rearrangement links TRBV25-1 to TRBJ2-5; D gene ambiguous. The CDR3 totals 14 residues. Trimming removed 4 bases at V and 4 bases at J, with 13 bases between. CDR1 MGHDK and CDR2 SYGVNS come from the germline V gene. Here the CDR3 reads CASSVAGGGETQYF. The CDR3 region has the DNA TGTGCCAGCAGTGTGGCAGGTGGTGGAGAGACCCAGTACTTC.

The chain has TRBV20-1 and TRBJ2-5; D remains ambiguous. The germline V and J ends were trimmed by 3 bases and 11 bases, with 19 bases remaining between them. Germline V CDR1 and CDR2: DFQATT, SNEGSKA (reference sequence). This CDR3 has 13 residues. The DNA of the CDR3 is TGCAGTGCTAGCGGAGACGCGTACAATGAGCAGTACTTC. This gives the protein CSASGDAYNEQYF.

The rearrangement links TRBV20-1 to TRBJ1-1; D may be TRBD1 (5 bases). The CDR3 consists of 18 residues. Between the trimmed V and J ends, which lost 6 bases and 3 bases, there was a span of 29 bases. Looked up from germline, CDR1 is DFQATT and CDR2 is SNEGSKA (reference sequence). CDR3 in DNA: TGCAGTGCCACTCGTATAGGGTGGTGGGGCGCTGGCGACACTGAAGCTTTCTTT. Translated, it gives CSATRIGWWGAGDTEAFF.

The chain has TRBV29-1 and TRBJ2-7, with a tentative D call TRBD2 (5 bases). V was pared by 1 base and J by 0 bases, with 13 bases between. This CDR3 comprises 15 residues. Germline V CDR1 and CDR2: SQVTM, ANQGSEA. CDR3 coding DNA: TGCAGCGTTGAAGGAGGACGGGGAAGCTCCTACGAGCAGTACTTC. Residues: CSVEGGRGSSYEQYF.

The chain uses TRBV5-1 and TRBJ2-7; TRBD1 matches at 7 bases. The CDR3 is 16 residues long. V shed 4 bases, J shed 2 bases, and the junction held 12 bases outside the gene matches. Germline CDR1 reads SGHRS; CDR2 reads YFSETQ. The CDR3 coding sequence is TGCGCCAGCAGCCCGGGGACAGAGGTGGTGACCTACGAGCAGTACTTC. Translating gives CASSPGTEVVTYEQYF.

This clonotype showed up just once. This chain joins TRBV29-1 and TRBJ1-2, with unresolved D. Germline assignment: CDR1 SQVTM and CDR2 ANQGSEA. CDR3 length: 13 amino acids. V was shortened by 1 base and J by 4 bases, with 10 bases between the two germline ends. The CDR3 spells CSVEVTGSYGYTF. The DNA of the CDR3 is TGCAGCGTTGAAGTTACGGGGTCCTATGGCTACACCTTC.

The chain recombines TRBV7-2 with TRBJ2-1; no clear D. V was clipped by 5 bases and J by 9 bases, with 8 bases between them. The CDR3 runs 11 residues. Per the germline V gene, CDR1 is SGHTA and CDR2 is FQGNSA. CDR3 sequence reads: CASSALGEQFF. In DNA form, the CDR3 reads TGTGCCAGCAGCGCCTTGGGTGAGCAGTTCTTC.

The CDR3 DNA follows: TGTGCCAGCAGTCCCTTCTCGGGACTCGTGTACGAGCAGTACTTC. Protein: CASSPFSGLVYEQYF. The chain employs TRBV6-5 and TRBJ2-7; a possible D gene is TRBD2 (6 bases). This CDR3 is 15 amino acids long. CDR1 and CDR2 from the germline V gene are MNHEY and SVGAGI. V lost 5 bases, J lost 4 bases, and 18 bases lay in between.

The rearrangement links TRBV4-3 to TRBJ2-5, with 8 bases matching TRBD1. The germline V gene has CDR1 LGHNA and CDR2 YSLEER. Trimming at V came to 0 bases and at J to 1 base, leaving 4 bases not matched to a gene. The CDR3 runs 16 residues. CDR3 nucleotides: TGCGCCAGCAGCCAAGACCCAGGACAGGGCCAAGAGACCCAGTACTTC. Amino acids: CASSQDPGQGQETQYF.

This chain links TRBV7-9 with TRBJ2-1, with 10 bases aligning to TRBD2. V lost 2 bases, J lost 9 bases, and 7 bases stayed unmatched. The CDR3 extends over 15 amino acids. Germline V gene sequence: CDR1 SEHNR, CDR2 FQNEAQ (reference sequence). The CDR3 DNA reads TGTGCCAGCAGCTTACGGGAGCGGGAGGGATTTGAGCAGTTCTTC. Translation gives CASSLREREGFEQFF.

V usage is TRBV20-1 and J usage is TRBJ2-3; TRBD2 matches 7 bases. Germline V gene sequence: CDR1 DFQATT, CDR2 SNEGSKA (reference sequence). V lost 4 bases to trimming and J lost 5 bases; unmatched junction nucleotides: 15. CDR3 length equals 16 residues. CDR3 in amino acids: CSATSYLADGVDTQYF. CDR3 nucleotide sequence: TGCAGTGCTACATCCTACCTAGCGGATGGCGTAGATACGCAGTATTTT.

This chain joins TRBV15 and TRBJ1-2; D gene uncertain. CDR1 LNHNV and CDR2 YYDKDF come from the germline V gene (reference sequence). The CDR3 sequence is 14 residues long. V was pared by 0 bases and J by 6 bases, with 11 bases between. The CDR3 bases are TGTGCCACCAGCAGAGAGACACGGTCTGATGGCTACACCTTC. This codes for CATSRETRSDGYTF.

The chain is built from TRBV7-9 and TRBJ1-5; the D gene is possibly TRBD1 (5 bases). Trimming shortened V by 5 bases and J by 4 bases, and 12 bases separated the two germline ends. This CDR3 contains 14 residues. CDR1 is SEHNR, CDR2 FQNEAQ, per germline (reference sequence). The CDR3 bases are TGTGCCAGCAGCACGGGGCAGAAAAATCAGCCCCAGCATTTT. This sequence encodes CASSTGQKNQPQHF.

The CDR3 here is CASSLRPEDTQYF. The CDR3 nucleotides are TGTGCCAGCAGCTTACGTCCTGAAGATACGCAGTATTTT. This chain uses TRBV7-2 with TRBJ2-3; D remains ambiguous. There are 13 residues in the CDR3. Germline V gene sequence: CDR1 SGHTA, CDR2 FQGNSA. Trimming shortened V by 2 bases and J by 5 bases, and 8 bases separated the two germline ends.

The rearrangement uses TRBV7-2 and TRBJ1-1, with D possibly being TRBD1 (5 bases). CDR1 is SGHTA, CDR2 FQGNSA, per germline. The V and J ends lost 7 bases and 2 bases respectively, with 14 bases between them. There are 14 residues in the CDR3. The CDR3 sequence: CASNQDGANTEAFF. As DNA, the CDR3 is TGTGCCAGCAACCAGGACGGGGCAAACACTGAAGCTTTCTTT.

This chain links TRBV5-1 with TRBJ2-1; 8 bases are shared with TRBD1. The CDR3 is 17 amino acids. J lost 0 bases, V lost 4 bases, and 9 bases had no gene match. The V gene's germline CDR1 is SGHRS and CDR2 YFSETQ. The CDR3 reads CASSPGQGGSSYNEQFF. The CDR3 DNA sequence: TGCGCCAGCAGCCCCGGACAGGGTGGGAGCTCCTACAATGAGCAGTTCTTC.

The V and J genes are TRBV7-2 and TRBJ2-3, with 8 bases matching TRBD2. Unmatched junction bases numbered 15, after V lost 5 bases and J lost 2 bases. CDR1 SGHTA and CDR2 FQGNSA come from the germline V gene. There are 18 residues in the CDR3. This CDR3 is CASSQKHISGGITDTQYF. The CDR3 coding sequence is TGTGCCAGCAGCCAAAAACACATAAGCGGGGGCATCACAGATACGCAGTATTTT.

In DNA form, the CDR3 reads TGTGCCAGCAGCAGAAAGAAAGTAAGCTCCTACAATGAGCAGTTCTTC. Translation: CASSRKKVSSYNEQFF. The chain employs TRBV21-1 and TRBJ2-1. TRBV21-1 is a known pseudogene. This CDR3 contains 16 residues.

The chain is built from TRBV20-1 and TRBJ2-7; the D gene is possibly TRBD1 (6 bases). Gene TRBJ2-5 matches the end of the DNA better, so the J call may be wrong. CDR3 length: 14 amino acids. From germline, CDR1 is DFQATT and CDR2 SNEGSKA (reference sequence). The CDR3 is CSARTAGVLETQYF. The CDR3, as DNA: TGCAGTGCTAGAACGGCAGGGGTTTTGGAGACCCAGTACTTC.